The rows below give T cell receptor beta chains drawn from one sample of a study of T cell repertoires in cytomegalovirus infection. MiXCR, run by TCRdb on the reads, gives a single entry per CDR3 protein. The sample records about 260,000 distinct CDR3 sequences, around 8.7% being singletons. Source material: PBMCs. These receptors all stem from a human donor in good health (CMV status not recorded). Some clones in this sample may be carry-over from other donors' samples. CDR3s include the opening cysteine and the closing phenylalanine or tryptophan. D genes are given only for firm matches. Size tells how often a clone was seen (once, few, many) or the class of an expanded clone, and some rows leave it out.

>TRBJ1-5|TRBV10-2|NA|NA
TGCGCCAGCAGTGAGTCGTCAGGGACGGGGCAGCCCCAGCATTTT
CASSESSGTGQPQHF
>TRBJ2-3|TRBV28|many|TRBD2
TGTGCCAGCAGTTTATCAGGACTAGCGGGGGGGCGCGCAGATACGCAGTATTTT
CASSLSGLAGGRADTQYF
>TRBJ2-6|TRBV24-1|many|NA
TGTGCCACCAGTGACCCTGACAGCCCTGGGGCCAACGTCCTGACTTTC
CATSDPDSPGANVLTF
>TRBJ2-1|TRBV7-2|many|TRBD2
TGTGCCAGCAGCCACCCAGCAGCGGGATTAGTAAATGAGCAGTTCTTC
CASSHPAAGLVNEQFF
>TRBJ2-7|TRBV6-2/TRBV6-3|NA|NA
TGTGCCAGCAGTTACGTAACCTACGAGCAGTACTTC
CASSYVTYEQYF
>TRBJ2-5|TRBV11-2|many|NA
TGTGCCAGCAGCTCAGGGACGTCGGCGGAGACCCAGTACTTC
CASSSGTSAETQYF
>TRBJ1-1|TRBV7-2|many|NA
TGTGCCAGCAGCTTTGGGACACCTAGGGGGACTGAAGCTTTCTTT
CASSFGTPRGTEAFF
>TRBJ1-3|TRBV7-2|many|NA
TGTGCCAGCAGCTTACAGTCGGAGCTCTCTGGAAACACCATATATTTT
CASSLQSELSGNTIYF
>TRBJ2-5|TRBV19|many|NA
TGTGCCAGTAGGGGCAGGGCCCGTGAGACCCAGTACTTC
CASRGRARETQYF
>TRBJ2-1|TRBV7-8|many|TRBD2
TGTGCCAGCAGCTTAGCGCGGAAACAGCCCGCGGGACTAGCGGGAGGGAGGAATGAGCAGTTCTTC
CASSLARKQPAGLAGGRNEQFF
>TRBJ2-4|TRBV7-2|many|NA
TGTGCCAGCAGCTCAACGGGACAACCCTACTTC
CASSSTGQPYF
>TRBJ1-2|TRBV7-2|few|NA
TGTGCCAGCAGCTTATCCGGGGCGGGCTACACCTTC
CASSLSGAGYTF
>TRBJ1-3|TRBV11-2|NA|TRBD1
TGTGCCAGCAGCACCCAGGGGGGCATCTCTGGAAACACCATATATTTT
CASSTQGGISGNTIYF
>TRBJ1-2|TRBV7-2|many|NA
TGTGCCAGCAGCTTAGGTTACGGGCAGAAGGTTAACTATGGCTACACCTTC
CASSLGYGQKVNYGYTF
>TRBJ2-7|TRBV7-3|NA|NA
TGTGCCGCCCTCCGGAACAAACTCCTCGAGCAGTACTTC
CAALRNKLLEQYF
>TRBJ2-1|TRBV12-3/TRBV12-4|many|NA
TGTGCCAGCAGGGCCGCCGCGGGGAGGCACAATGAGCAGTTCTTC
CASRAAAGRHNEQFF
>TRBJ1-5|TRBV7-9|few|TRBD1
TGTGCCAGCAGCGCGTTGGGACAGGGTAATCAGCCCCAGCATTTT
CASSALGQGNQPQHF
>TRBJ1-1|TRBV19|many|NA
TGTGCCAGTTCTGAAGGGATGAACACTGAAGCTTTCTTT
CASSEGMNTEAFF
>TRBJ1-5|TRBV6-2/TRBV6-3|many|NA
TGTGCCAGCAGTCCCGGGACCTGGAATCAGCCCCAGCATTTT
CASSPGTWNQPQHF
>TRBJ1-6|TRBV7-2|NA|NA
TGTGCCAGCAGCTTCGGTCGGGAGAAGGGCGTCGATAATTCACCCCTCCACTTT
CASSFGREKGVDNSPLHF
>TRBJ2-1|TRBV7-9|many|NA
TGTGCCAGCAGCTCATACGCCAGCAAGCCCTACAATGAGCAGTTCTTC
CASSSYASKPYNEQFF
>TRBJ2-2|TRBV6-2/TRBV6-3|many|NA
TGTGCCAGCAGTAGGGCGGCAGCCACCGGGGAGCTGTTTTTT
CASSRAAATGELFF